The present TCR beta chain was sequenced within a study of T cell responses to AZD1222 COVID-19 vaccine. As to this clone: Its specificity is not known.

The protocol was immunoSEQ multiplex PCR, while the TCRdb copy is restricted to in-frame clones and leaves out a portion. This sample carries approximately 120,000 clones, around 89% of them seen once, and the ten largest clones take 4.4%. Study results and limitations: Reports indicate that nearly half of spike-specific TCRs are directed at unmutated variant regions. In all cases, repertoires were sampled only after the peak T cell response. Vaccine-associated CD4 TCRs ranged over spike, dominating at 160-218 and 743-854.

The CDR3 extends over 13 amino acids. In germline, CDR1 is LNHDA, CDR2 SQIVND (reference sequence). V was pared by 3 bases and J by 6 bases, with 12 bases between. V gene TRBV19 combines with J gene TRBJ2-7, with D maybe TRBD1 (6 bases). This TCR was recovered from an adult in good health. The source material was peripheral blood, sampled on day 0 of AZD1222 vaccination. The CDR3 protein is CASSIGQGSEQYF. The CDR3, as DNA: TGTGCCAGTAGTATCGGCCAGGGGAGCGAGCAGTACTTC. The whole variable domain, filled in from reference TRBV19 and TRBJ2-7, reads DGGITQSPKYLFRKEGQNVTLSCEQNLNHDAMYWYRQDPGQGLRLIYYSQIVNDFQKGDIAEGYSVSREKKESFPLTVTSAQKNPTAFYLCASSIGQGSEQYFGPGTRLTVT.